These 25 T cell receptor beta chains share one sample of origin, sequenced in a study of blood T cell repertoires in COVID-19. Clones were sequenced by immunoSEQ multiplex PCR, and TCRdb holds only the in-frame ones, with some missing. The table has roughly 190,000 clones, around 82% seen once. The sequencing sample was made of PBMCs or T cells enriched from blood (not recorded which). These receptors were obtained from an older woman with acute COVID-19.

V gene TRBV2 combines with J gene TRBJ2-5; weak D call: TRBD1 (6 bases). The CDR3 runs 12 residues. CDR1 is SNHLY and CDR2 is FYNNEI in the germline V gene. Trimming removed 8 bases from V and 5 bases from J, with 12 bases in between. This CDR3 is CASYRDLETQYF. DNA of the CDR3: TGTGCCAGCTACAGGGATCTGGAGACCCAGTACTTC.

CDR3: CASRAGTRQTQYF. The CDR3, as DNA: TGTGCCAGCAGAGCCGGGACTAGGCAGACCCAGTACTTC. This chain uses TRBV28 with TRBJ2-5; 8 nucleotides match TRBD2. The CDR3 totals 13 residues. Germline lookup yields CDR1 MDHEN and CDR2 SYDVKM. The V and J ends lost 6 bases and 6 bases, in that order; junction bases with no gene match: 6.

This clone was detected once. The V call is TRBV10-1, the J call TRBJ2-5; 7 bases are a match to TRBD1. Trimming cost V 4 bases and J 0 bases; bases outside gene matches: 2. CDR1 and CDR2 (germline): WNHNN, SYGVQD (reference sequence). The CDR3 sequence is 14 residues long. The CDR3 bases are TGCGCCAGCAGTGCGGGACAGAACCAAGAGACCCAGTACTTC. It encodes CASSAGQNQETQYF.

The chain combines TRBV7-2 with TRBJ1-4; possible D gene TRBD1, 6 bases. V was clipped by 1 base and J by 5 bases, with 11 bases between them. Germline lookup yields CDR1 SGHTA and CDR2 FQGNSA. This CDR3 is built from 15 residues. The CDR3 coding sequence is TGTGCCAGCAGCTTAGACGGCAGGGGAAATGAAAAACTGTTTTTT. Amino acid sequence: CASSLDGRGNEKLFF.

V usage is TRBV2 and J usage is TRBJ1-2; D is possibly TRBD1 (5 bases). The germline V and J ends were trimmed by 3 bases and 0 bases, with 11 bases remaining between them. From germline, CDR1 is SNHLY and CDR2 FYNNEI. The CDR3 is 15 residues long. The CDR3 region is CASSETQGTNYGYTF. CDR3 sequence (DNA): TGTGCCAGCAGTGAGACCCAGGGAACTAACTATGGCTACACCTTC.

CDR3 in DNA: TGTGCCAGCTCGCCCGTTTCGGGGGAAGAGACCCAGTACTTC. Its protein is CASSPVSGEETQYF. This chain connects TRBV18 to TRBJ2-5; TRBD2 might be the D (6 bases). The CDR3 consists of 14 residues. Between the trimmed V and J ends, which lost 6 bases and 3 bases, there was a span of 14 bases. Germline V gene data show CDR1 as KGHSH and CDR2 as LQKENI. The full variable domain, in which reference TRBV18 and TRBJ2-5 provide the parts outside the CDR3, is NAGVMQNPRHLVRRRGQEARLRCSPMKGHSHVYWYRQLPEEGLKFMVYLQKENIIDESGMPKERFSAEFPKEGPSILRIQQVVRGDSAAYFCASSPVSGEETQYFGPGTRLLVL.

The CDR3 region has the DNA TGCGCCAGCAGCGGGGGCCGAACGCAAGAGACCCAGTACTTC. Translating it yields CASSGGRTQETQYF. The chain uses TRBV5-1 and TRBJ2-5; perhaps TRBD1 as D (6 bases). The CDR3 extends over 14 amino acids. Trimming left V 4 bases short and J 2 bases short, with 12 bases between. CDR1 is SGHRS and CDR2 is YFSETQ in the germline V gene.

The CDR3 bases are TGTGCCAGTTCTCACAGCTCTGGAAACACCATATATTTT. Its translation is CASSHSSGNTIYF. V usage is TRBV3-1 (or the pseudogene TRBV3-2) and J usage is TRBJ1-3; D unclear. Trimming took 9 bases from V and 0 from J, leaving 9 bases between them. The CDR3 length is 13 residues. Germline V gene data show CDR1 as LGHDT and CDR2 as YNNKEL (reference sequence).

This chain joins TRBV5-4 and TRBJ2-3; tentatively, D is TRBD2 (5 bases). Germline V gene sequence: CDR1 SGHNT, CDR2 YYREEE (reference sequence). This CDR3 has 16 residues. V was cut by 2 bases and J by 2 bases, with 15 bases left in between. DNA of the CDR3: TGTGCCAGCAGCTTTATCGGCGGACTTCTCACAGATACGCAGTATTTT. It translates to CASSFIGGLLTDTQYF. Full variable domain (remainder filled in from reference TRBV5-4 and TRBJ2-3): ETGVTQSPTHLIKTRGQQVTLRCSSQSGHNTVSWYQQALGQGPQFIFQYYREEENGRGNFPPRFSGLQFPNYSSELNVNALELDDSALYLCASSFIGGLLTDTQYFGPGTRLTVL.

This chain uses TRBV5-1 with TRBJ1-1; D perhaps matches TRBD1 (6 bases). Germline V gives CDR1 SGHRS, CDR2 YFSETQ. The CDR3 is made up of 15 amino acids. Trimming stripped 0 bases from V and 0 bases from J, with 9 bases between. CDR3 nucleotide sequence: TGCGCCAGCAGCTTGGCCGCAGGGGTGAACACTGAAGCTTTCTTT. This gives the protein CASSLAAGVNTEAFF.

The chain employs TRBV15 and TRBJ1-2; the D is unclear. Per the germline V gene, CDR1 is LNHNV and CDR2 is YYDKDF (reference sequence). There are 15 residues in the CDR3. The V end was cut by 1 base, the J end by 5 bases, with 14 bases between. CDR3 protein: CATSRGKGGLYGYTF. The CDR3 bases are TGTGCCACCAGCAGAGGAAAGGGCGGGTTATATGGCTACACCTTC. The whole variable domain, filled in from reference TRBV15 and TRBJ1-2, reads DAMVIQNPRYQVTQFGKPVTLSCSQTLNHNVMYWYQQKSSQAPKLLFHYYDKDFNNEADTPDNFQSRRPNTSFCFLDIRSPGLGDTAMYLCATSRGKGGLYGYTFGSGTRLTVV.

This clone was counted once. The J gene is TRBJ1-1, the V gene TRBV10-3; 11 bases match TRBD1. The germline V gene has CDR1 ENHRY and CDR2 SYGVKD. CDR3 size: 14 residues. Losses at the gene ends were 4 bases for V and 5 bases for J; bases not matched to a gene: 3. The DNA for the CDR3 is TGTGCCATCAGTGGCCGGGACAGGGGGACTGAAGCTTTCTTT. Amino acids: CAISGRDRGTEAFF.

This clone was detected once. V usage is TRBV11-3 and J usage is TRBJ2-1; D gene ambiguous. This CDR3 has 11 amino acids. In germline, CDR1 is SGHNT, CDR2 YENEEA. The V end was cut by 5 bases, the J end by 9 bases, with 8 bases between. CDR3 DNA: TGTGCCAGCAGCGCTGAGGCTGAGCAGTTCTTC. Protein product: CASSAEAEQFF.

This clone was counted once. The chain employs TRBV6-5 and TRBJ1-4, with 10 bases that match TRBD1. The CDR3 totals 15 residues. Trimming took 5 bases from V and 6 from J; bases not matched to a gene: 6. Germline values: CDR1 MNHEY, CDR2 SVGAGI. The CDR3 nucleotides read TGTGCCAGCAGTCCGCGGACAGGGGGGTATGAAAAACTGTTTTTT. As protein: CASSPRTGGYEKLFF.

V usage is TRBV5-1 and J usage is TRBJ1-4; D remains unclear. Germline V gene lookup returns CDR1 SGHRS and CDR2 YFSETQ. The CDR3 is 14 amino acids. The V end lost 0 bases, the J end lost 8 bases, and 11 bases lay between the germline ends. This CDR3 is CASSLAGLGEKLFF. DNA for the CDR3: TGCGCCAGCAGCTTGGCTGGACTCGGGGAAAAACTGTTTTTT.

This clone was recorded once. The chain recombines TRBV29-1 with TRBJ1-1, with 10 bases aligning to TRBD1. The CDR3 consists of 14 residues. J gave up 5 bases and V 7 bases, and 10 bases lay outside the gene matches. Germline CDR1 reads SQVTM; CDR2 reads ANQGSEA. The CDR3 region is CSGVDRGRSTEAFF. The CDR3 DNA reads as TGCAGCGGAGTAGACAGGGGGCGTTCAACTGAAGCTTTCTTT.

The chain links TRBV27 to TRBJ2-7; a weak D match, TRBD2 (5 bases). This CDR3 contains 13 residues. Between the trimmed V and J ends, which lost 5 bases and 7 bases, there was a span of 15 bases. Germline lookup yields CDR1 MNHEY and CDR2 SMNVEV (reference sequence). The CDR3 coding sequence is TGTGCCAGCAGTCCCCCCCCGGGGAGAGAGCAGTACGTC. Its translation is CASSPPPGREQYV.

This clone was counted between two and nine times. DNA for the CDR3: TGTGCCAGCAGAACCTTCCTGATAGCGGGTGCCTACAATGAGCAGTTCTTC. Residues: CASRTFLIAGAYNEQFF. The chain employs TRBV27 and TRBJ2-1; 7 bases align to TRBD2. This CDR3 is 17 amino acids long. J was trimmed by 2 bases and V by 6 bases; bases with no gene match: 13. Germline V gene lookup returns CDR1 MNHEY and CDR2 SMNVEV (reference sequence).

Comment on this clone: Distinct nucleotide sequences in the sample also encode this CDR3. In nucleotides, the CDR3 is TGTGCCAGTAGTATTTTCAGTGAAGCTTTCTTT. Amino acid sequence: CASSIFSEAFF. The chain combines TRBV19 with TRBJ1-1; no clear D. Germline loops: CDR1 LNHDA, CDR2 SQIVND (reference sequence). Between the trimmed V and J ends, which lost 3 bases and 7 bases, there was a span of 6 bases. The CDR3 spans 11 residues.

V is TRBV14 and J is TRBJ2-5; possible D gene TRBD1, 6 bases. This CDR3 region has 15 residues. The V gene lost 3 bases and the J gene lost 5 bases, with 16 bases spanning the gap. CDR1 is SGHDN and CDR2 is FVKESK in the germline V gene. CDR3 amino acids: CASSQGITGSETQYF. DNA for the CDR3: TGTGCCAGCAGCCAGGGTATTACAGGGTCGGAGACCCAGTACTTC.

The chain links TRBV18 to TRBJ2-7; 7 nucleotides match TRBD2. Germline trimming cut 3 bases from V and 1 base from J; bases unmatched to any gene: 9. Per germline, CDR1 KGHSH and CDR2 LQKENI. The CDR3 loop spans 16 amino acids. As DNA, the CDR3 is TGTGCCAGCTCACCCAGTTTCGCTAGCGGATCCTACGAGCAGTACTTC. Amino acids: CASSPSFASGSYEQYF.

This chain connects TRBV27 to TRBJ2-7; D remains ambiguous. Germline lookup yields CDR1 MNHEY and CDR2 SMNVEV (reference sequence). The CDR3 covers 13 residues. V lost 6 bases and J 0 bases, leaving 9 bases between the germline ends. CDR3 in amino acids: CASSRGPSYEQYF. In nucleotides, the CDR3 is TGTGCCAGCAGCCGTGGGCCCTCCTACGAGCAGTACTTC.

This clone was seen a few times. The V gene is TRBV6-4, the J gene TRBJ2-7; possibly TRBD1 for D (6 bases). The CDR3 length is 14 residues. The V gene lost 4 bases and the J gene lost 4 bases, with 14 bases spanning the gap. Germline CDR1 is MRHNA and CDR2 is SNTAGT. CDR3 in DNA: TGTGCCAGCAGTGCGAGGGACACCTTTTACGAGCAGTACGTC. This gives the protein CASSARDTFYEQYV.

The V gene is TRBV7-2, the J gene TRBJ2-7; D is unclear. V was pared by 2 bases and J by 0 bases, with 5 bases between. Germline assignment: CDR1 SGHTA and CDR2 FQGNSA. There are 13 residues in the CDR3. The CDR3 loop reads CASSLSNSYEQYV. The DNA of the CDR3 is TGTGCCAGCAGCTTATCAAACTCCTACGAGCAGTACGTC.

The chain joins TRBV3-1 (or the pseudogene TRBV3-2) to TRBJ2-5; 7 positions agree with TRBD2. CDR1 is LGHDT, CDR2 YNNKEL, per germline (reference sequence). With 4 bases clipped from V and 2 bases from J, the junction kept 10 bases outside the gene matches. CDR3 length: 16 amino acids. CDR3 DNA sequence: TGTGCCAGCAGCCCGAGTTTGCGGGGAGGGCAAGAGACCCAGTACTTC. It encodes CASSPSLRGGQETQYF.